Described below is a single T cell receptor (beta chain) sequence and its context. As yet, its antigen is unknown. The data stem from a study of shared clonotypes between healthy human individuals. Study details: Each donor had three CD4 naive, three CD4 memory, two CD8 naive and one CD8 memory plate.

Study conclusions and caveats: Represented genetic and exposure-history diversity was restricted by having few donors. Though the depth was large, rarefaction showed that sorted-subset sequencing was incomplete.

This CDR3 contains 14 residues. Trimming stripped 0 bases from V and 3 bases from J, with 7 bases between. Germline V gene sequence: CDR1 SGHRS, CDR2 YFSETQ. Naive CD8 cells were CD45RO-negative, positively selected for CCR7, excluding terminally differentiated effector memory CD45RA+ cells. There were only Caucasian adults among the donors, and all lived in Nashville, Tennessee. TCRdb keeps only in-frame clones here, not all; method: immunoSEQ multiplex PCR. The sample has 700,000 to 950,000 clones, 96% seen once. The sequence derives from a man younger than 40 in good health. The sequencing sample was made of naive CD8+ T cells sorted from blood. The chain carries TRBV5-1 and TRBJ1-3; D is undetermined. The CDR3 DNA is TGCGCCAGCAGCTTGGAACAAGGTGGAAACACCATATATTTT. Its protein is CASSLEQGGNTIYF.